The present T cell receptor (beta chain) was sequenced within a study of technical replicates of blood from a handful of donors. Using immunoSEQ multiplex PCR, the repertoire was profiled, and TCRdb retains in-frame clones only, with some absent. The sample has about 86,000 clones, roughly 95% seen once. The CDR3 has 17 residues. Trimming at V came to 1 base and at J to 2 bases, leaving 1 base not matched to a gene. Germline CDR1 SGHVS, CDR2 FNYEAQ. The source material was T cells isolated from PBMCs. This sequence joins TRBV7-6 and TRBJ2-1, with 14 bases identical to TRBD2. The source is a human donor in good health. The CDR3 loop reads CASSLGTSGRPYNEQFF. The DNA of the CDR3 is TGTGCCAGCAGCTTAGGGACTAGCGGGAGGCCCTACAATGAGCAGTTCTTC.